This entry concerns a single TCR beta chain. Its specificity is not known. The data originate from a study of blood T cells in healthy people across ages. General observations from the study: The unsorted PBMCs prevented any conclusive comparison of naive versus antigen-experienced cells. Diversity figures derived from one million T cells were judged to underestimate the true value. Percentage of naive T cells showed a strong correlation with TCR beta diversity.

The CDR3 is 13 residues long. Germline loops: CDR1 SQVTM, CDR2 ANQGSEA. The ends lost 8 bases at V and 1 base at J; junction bases unmatched: 7. The use of a sample-barcoded 5' primer and a J-beta primer mix characterized a second PCR of roughly 6 to 12 cycles. TCRdb recomputed calls from the 5' RACE reads with MiXCR, one row per CDR3 protein. The sample lists 650,000 to 800,000 distinct CDR3 sequences, roughly 44% occurring once. The sequence was obtained from a man aged 55 to 70 in good health. The J gene is TRBJ1-1, the V gene TRBV29-1, with 7 bases matching TRBD1. The sample consisted of blood. The DNA for the CDR3 is TGCAGCTCGCGGACAGGTTCGAACACTGAAGCTTTCTTT. This codes for CSSRTGSNTEAFF.